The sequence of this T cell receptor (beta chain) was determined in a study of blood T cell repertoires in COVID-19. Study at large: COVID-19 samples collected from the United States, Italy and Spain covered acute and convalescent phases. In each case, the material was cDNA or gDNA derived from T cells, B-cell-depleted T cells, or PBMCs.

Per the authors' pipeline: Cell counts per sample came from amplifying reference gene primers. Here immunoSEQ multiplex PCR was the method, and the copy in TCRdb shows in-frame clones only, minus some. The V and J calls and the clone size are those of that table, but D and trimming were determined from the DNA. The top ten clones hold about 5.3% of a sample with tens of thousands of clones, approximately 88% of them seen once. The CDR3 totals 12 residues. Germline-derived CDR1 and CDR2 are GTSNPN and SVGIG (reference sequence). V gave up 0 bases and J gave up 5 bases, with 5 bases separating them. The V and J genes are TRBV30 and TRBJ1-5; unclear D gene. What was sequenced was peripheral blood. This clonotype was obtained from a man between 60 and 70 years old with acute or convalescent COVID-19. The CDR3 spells CAWSVLDQPQHF. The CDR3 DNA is TGTGCCTGGAGTGTATTAGATCAGCCCCAGCATTTT.